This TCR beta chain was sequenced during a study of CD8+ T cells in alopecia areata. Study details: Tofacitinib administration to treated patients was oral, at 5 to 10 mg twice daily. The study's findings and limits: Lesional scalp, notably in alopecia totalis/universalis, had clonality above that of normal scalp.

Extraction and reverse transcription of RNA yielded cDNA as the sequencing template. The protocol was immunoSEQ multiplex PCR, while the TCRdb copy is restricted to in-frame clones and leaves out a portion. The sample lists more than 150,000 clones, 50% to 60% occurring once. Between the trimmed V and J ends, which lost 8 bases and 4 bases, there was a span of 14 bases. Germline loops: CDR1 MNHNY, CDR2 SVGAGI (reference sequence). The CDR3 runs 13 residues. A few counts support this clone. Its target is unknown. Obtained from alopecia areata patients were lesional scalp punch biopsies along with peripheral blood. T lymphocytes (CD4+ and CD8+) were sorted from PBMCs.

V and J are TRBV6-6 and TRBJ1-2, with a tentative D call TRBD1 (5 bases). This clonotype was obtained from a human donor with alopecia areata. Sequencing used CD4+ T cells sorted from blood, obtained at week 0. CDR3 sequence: CASELGAGYGYTF. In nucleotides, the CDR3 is TGTGCCAGCGAGTTAGGGGCTGGCTATGGCTACACCTTC.